These 18 T cell receptor beta chains were sequenced from one sample in a study of shared T cell receptors in the human thymus. Using immunoSEQ multiplex PCR, the repertoire was profiled, and TCRdb retains in-frame clones only, with some absent. Of 700,000 or so clones in the sample, approximately 83% are singletons; the top ten hold under 0.012%. These data were also filed under a second study, of human thymus T cells.

Input material: thymocytes. All receptors derive from a girl under two years old with a congenital heart defect.

The gene calls are TRBV11-2 and TRBJ2-7; 7 nucleotides match TRBD2. The germline CDR1 and CDR2 sequences are SGHAT and FQNNGV. This CDR3 is 15 amino acids long. V was pared by 3 bases and J by 4 bases, with 9 bases of the junction left unmatched. This CDR3 is CASSFRRRGKYEQYF. In DNA, the CDR3 is TGTGCCAGCAGCTTCAGGCGGCGGGGGAAATACGAGCAGTACTTC.

In this sample, this clone turned up once. The chain links TRBV14 to TRBJ1-2; TRBD1 matches at 7 bases. Germline trimming cut 4 bases from V and 4 bases from J; bases unmatched to any gene: 18. CDR3 length: 18 residues. In germline, CDR1 is SGHDN, CDR2 FVKESK. In DNA, the CDR3 is TGTGCCAGCAGCCCCTTTAAGGGGGCGGACGCTAGTGGCTATGGCTACACCTTC. This translates into CASSPFKGADASGYGYTF.

The chain recombines TRBV7-2 with TRBJ1-1; TRBD1 matches at 9 bases. With 5 bases clipped from V and 0 bases from J, the junction kept 10 bases outside the gene matches. The germline gives CDR1 SGHTA, CDR2 FQGNSA. The CDR3 covers 17 residues. The CDR3 sequence: CASSPWDRVVMNTEAFF. Here the CDR3 DNA reads TGTGCCAGCAGCCCTTGGGACAGGGTAGTTATGAACACTGAAGCTTTCTTT.

This clone was detected a few times. This chain joins TRBV11-2 and TRBJ2-1; TRBD2 aligns across 8 bases. Germline V lookup: CDR1 SGHAT, CDR2 FQNNGV. V trimming: 1 base; J trimming: 5 bases; junction bases outside the gene matches: 13. This CDR3 has 18 amino acids. The chain's CDR3 is CASSLGARGGGRNNEQFF. CDR3 DNA sequence: TGTGCCAGCAGCTTAGGGGCTCGCGGCGGGGGGCGAAACAATGAGCAGTTCTTC.

CDR3 sequence (DNA): TGTGCCAGCAGCTCTAACCCATCACCCAGGCGGGGTCAGCCCCAGCATTTT. Protein: CASSSNPSPRRGQPQHF. The chain has TRBV11-2 and TRBJ1-5; D not resolved. V was cut by 4 bases and J by 6 bases, with 22 bases left in between. The CDR3 spans 17 residues. Germline CDR1 is SGHAT and CDR2 is FQNNGV. The whole variable domain, remainder taken from reference TRBV11-2 and TRBJ1-5, is EAGVAQSPRYKIIEKRQSVAFWCNPISGHATLYWYQQILGQGPKLLIQFQNNGVVDDSQLPKDRFSAERLKGVDSTLKIQPAKLEDSAVYLCASSSNPSPRRGQPQHFGDGTRLSIL.

The chain couples TRBV27 to TRBJ1-5; 10 bases are shared with TRBD1. Unmatched junction bases numbered 9, after V lost 5 bases and J lost 5 bases. This CDR3 is 16 amino acids long. CDR1 and CDR2 from the germline V gene are MNHEY and SMNVEV (reference sequence). The CDR3 nucleotides are TGTGCCAGCAGTCCCTGGGACAGGGGAAACTATCAGCCCCAGCATTTT. It is translated as CASSPWDRGNYQPQHF.

This clone was observed a few times. V is TRBV19 and J is TRBJ2-3, with TRBD1 matching over 8 bases. The CDR3 is 22 residues long. Trimming cost V 4 bases and J 2 bases; bases outside gene matches: 26. Germline V gives CDR1 LNHDA, CDR2 SQIVND (reference sequence). Here the CDR3 reads CASSRGTGRLWAPPYFTDTQYF. CDR3 in DNA: TGTGCCAGTAGTAGGGGGACAGGAAGGCTGTGGGCCCCACCGTACTTCACAGATACGCAGTATTTT.

The gene calls are TRBV11-2 and TRBJ2-7; 10 positions match TRBD2. Losses at the gene ends were 5 bases for V and 5 bases for J; bases not matched to a gene: 9. The CDR3 runs 15 residues. CDR1 and CDR2 from the germline V gene are SGHAT and FQNNGV. Here the CDR3 reads CASSLASGGPHEQYF. CDR3 DNA sequence: TGTGCCAGCAGCCTGGCTAGCGGGGGACCTCACGAGCAGTACTTC.

The chain joins TRBV30 to TRBJ2-7; D not certain. Germline CDR1 reads GTSNPN; CDR2 reads SVGIG (reference sequence). The CDR3 has 14 amino acids. Trimming removed 0 bases from V and 0 bases from J, with 9 bases in between. The CDR3 here is CAWSVRVFSYEQYF. CDR3 nucleotides: TGTGCCTGGAGTGTTCGGGTATTCTCCTACGAGCAGTACTTC.

V usage is TRBV29-1 and J usage is TRBJ2-7; perhaps TRBD1 as D (5 bases). This CDR3 comprises 21 residues. V was clipped by 7 bases and J by 0 bases, with 37 bases between them. The germline V gene encodes CDR1 SQVTM and CDR2 ANQGSEA. CDR3 residues: CSARLNSLQKQGARTSYEQYF. The DNA of the CDR3 is TGCAGCGCCCGACTCAATTCCCTACAGAAACAAGGGGCCCGAACCTCCTACGAGCAGTACTTC.

The chain has TRBV27 and TRBJ2-7; D is perhaps TRBD1 (7 bases). The germline V gene encodes CDR1 MNHEY and CDR2 SMNVEV (reference sequence). Deletions cut 0 bases from V and 3 bases from J, with 21 bases between. CDR3 length: 18 residues. The CDR3 sequence is CASSLSGEQGGLIYEQYF. The CDR3 nucleotides read TGTGCCAGCAGTTTATCGGGTGAGCAGGGGGGACTTATCTACGAGCAGTACTTC.

The genes are TRBV10-3 and TRBJ1-3; D is ambiguous. Trimming left V 6 bases short and J 2 bases short, with 17 bases between. The germline CDR1 and CDR2 sequences are ENHRY and SYGVKD. This CDR3 has 16 residues. The CDR3 DNA sequence: TGTGCCATCAGGCTTCTGGCAGGCTCGGCTGGAAACACCATATATTTT. This codes for CAIRLLAGSAGNTIYF.

This clone occurred once. The chain uses TRBV10-3 and TRBJ2-1; D is possibly TRBD2 (5 bases). Between the trimmed V and J ends, which lost 8 bases and 3 bases, there was a span of 26 bases. Germline values: CDR1 ENHRY, CDR2 SYGVKD. The CDR3 covers 18 residues. CDR3 bases: TGTGCCATCTCCCTCCTAGGAGGCCCACCGCAAATCTACAATGAGCAGTTCTTC. Protein sequence: CAISLLGGPPQIYNEQFF.

This rearrangement joins TRBV29-1 to TRBJ2-1; TRBD1 is a possible D gene (6 bases). V dropped 7 bases and J dropped 5 bases, with 21 bases sitting between them. Looked up from germline, CDR1 is SQVTM and CDR2 is ANQGSEA. CDR3 length: 15 amino acids. CDR3: CSAQQGSLANNEQFF. The DNA for the CDR3 is TGCAGCGCTCAACAGGGATCGTTGGCAAACAATGAGCAGTTCTTC.

V and J are TRBV30 and TRBJ2-1, with 10 bases identical to TRBD2. The V and J ends lost 0 bases and 4 bases, in that order; junction bases with no gene match: 18. Germline V gene lookup returns CDR1 GTSNPN and CDR2 SVGIG (reference sequence). The CDR3 runs to 20 residues. CDR3 residues: CAWSVSRASGGPRSYNEQFF. CDR3 in DNA: TGTGCCTGGAGTGTATCCCGGGCTAGCGGGGGCCCGAGATCGTACAATGAGCAGTTCTTC.

This chain uses TRBV2 with TRBJ1-3, with TRBD1 identical over 7 bases. This CDR3 has 18 residues. Unmatched junction bases numbered 16, after V lost 7 bases and J lost 1 base. Looked up from germline, CDR1 is SNHLY and CDR2 is FYNNEI. CDR3 protein: CASTPRDRRGPSGNTIYF. The DNA for the CDR3 is TGTGCCAGCACCCCAAGGGACAGACGGGGGCCATCTGGAAACACCATATATTTT.

The chain combines TRBV28 with TRBJ2-7, with 11 bases identical to TRBD1. The CDR3 runs to 20 residues. Germline V CDR1 and CDR2: MDHEN, SYDVKM. V shed 4 bases and J 0 bases; nucleotides not matched to a gene: 17. This CDR3 is CASSYASRDRGERFSYEQYF. CDR3 in DNA: TGTGCCAGCAGTTACGCCTCCCGGGACAGGGGGGAGCGGTTCTCCTACGAGCAGTACTTC. Looking up the rest from reference TRBV28 and TRBJ2-7 gives the full variable domain: DVKVTQSSRYLVKRTGEKVFLECVQDMDHENMFWYRQDPGLGLRLIYFSYDVKMKEKGDIPEGYSVSREKKERFSLILESASTNQTSMYLCASSYASRDRGERFSYEQYFGPGTRLTVT.

This chain joins TRBV6-6 and TRBJ2-5; the D gene is possibly TRBD1 (6 bases). The DNA end is more similar to TRBJ2-7, so the J call may be wrong. From germline, CDR1 is MNHNY and CDR2 SVGAGI (reference sequence). The CDR3 covers 15 residues. Here the CDR3 reads CASSYLTGLSYEQYF. CDR3 bases: TGTGCCAGCAGTTACCTCACAGGGCTCTCCTACGAGCAGTACTTC.